The 29 T cell receptor beta chains listed next were all sequenced from one sample in a study of shared clonotypes between healthy human individuals. CD45RO-negative, CCR7-selected cells formed the naive CD8 fraction, which excluded terminally differentiated effector memory CD45RA+ cells. Only in-frame clones appear in the TCRdb table, and some are missing; sequencing was by immunoSEQ multiplex PCR. This table holds roughly 550,000 clones, around 95% found once. The sequenced sample was naive CD8+ T cells sorted from blood. Receptor source: a woman in her twenties or thirties in good health.

The rearrangement links TRBV7-8 to TRBJ2-1; a possible D gene is TRBD1 (6 bases). Germline CDR1 reads SGHVS; CDR2 reads FQNEAQ. The CDR3 loop spans 14 amino acids. Between the trimmed V and J ends, which lost 2 bases and 4 bases, there was a span of 9 bases. The CDR3 loop reads CASSLQGLYNEQFF. CDR3 in DNA: TGTGCCAGCAGCTTACAGGGGTTATACAATGAGCAGTTCTTC.

CDR3 nucleotide sequence: TGTGCCAGCTCACCGGCGAGGGGTGTGACTGGAAACACCATATATTTT. It specifies CASSPARGVTGNTIYF. The chain uses TRBV18 and TRBJ1-3, with a possible D match to TRBD1 (5 bases). There are 16 residues in the CDR3. The germline CDR1 and CDR2 sequences are KGHSH and LQKENI. V dropped 3 bases and J dropped 2 bases, with 14 bases sitting between them.

The chain uses TRBV30 and TRBJ2-3, with D tentatively TRBD1 (5 bases). The germline V gene encodes CDR1 GTSNPN and CDR2 SVGIG (reference sequence). This CDR3 comprises 16 residues. The V end lost 0 bases, the J end lost 0 bases, and 13 bases lay between the germline ends. CDR3 sequence reads: CAWSVGATTSTDTQYF. Written as DNA, the CDR3 is TGTGCCTGGAGTGTAGGGGCTACAACTAGCACAGATACGCAGTATTTT.

The chain couples TRBV28 to TRBJ2-1; 7 nucleotides line up with TRBD2. V trimming: 6 bases; J trimming: 5 bases; junction bases outside the gene matches: 4. Germline CDR1 and CDR2: MDHEN and SYDVKM. This CDR3 is built from 13 residues. The CDR3 region is CASRGGSHNEQFF. Written as DNA, the CDR3 is TGTGCCAGCAGGGGGGGGAGTCACAATGAGCAGTTCTTC.

The chain combines TRBV10-1 with TRBJ2-3, with a possible D match to TRBD1 (6 bases). Germline values: CDR1 WNHNN, CDR2 SYGVQD (reference sequence). The CDR3 extends over 12 amino acids. V dropped 5 bases and J dropped 6 bases, with 9 bases sitting between them. The CDR3 DNA is TGCGCCAGCAGTACAGGGACCGATACGCAGTATTTT. Residues: CASSTGTDTQYF.

J is TRBJ2-5 and V is TRBV23-1; D is ambiguous. TRBV23-1 is classed as an ORF, of uncertain function. Trimming cost V 4 bases and J 4 bases, with 7 bases left between them. This CDR3 has 12 residues. The CDR3: CASSRLPETQYF. The CDR3 nucleotides read TGCGCCAGCAGTCGCCTTCCAGAGACCCAGTACTTC.

J is TRBJ2-1 and V is TRBV13, with unresolved D. Germline values: CDR1 PRHDT, CDR2 FYEKMQ (reference sequence). This CDR3 contains 16 residues. Trimming took 5 bases from V and 4 from J, leaving 18 bases between them. The DNA of the CDR3 is TGTGCCAGCAGCCGACTTGTACCCCCAATTTACAATGAGCAGTTCTTC. Protein sequence: CASSRLVPPIYNEQFF.

The chain carries TRBV9 and TRBJ2-2; 11 bases match TRBD2. With 3 bases clipped from V and 8 bases from J, the junction kept 3 bases outside the gene matches. Germline CDR1 reads SGDLS; CDR2 reads YYNGEE. This CDR3 is built from 14 residues. The CDR3 nucleotides are TGTGCCAGCAGCGCATCTAGCGGGAGGGGGGAGCTGTTTTTT. It yields the protein CASSASSGRGELFF.

J is TRBJ2-2 and V is TRBV19; 8 bases are a match to TRBD2. The germline V gene encodes CDR1 LNHDA and CDR2 SQIVND (reference sequence). With V trimmed by 6 bases and J by 0 bases, 9 bases remained unmatched. This CDR3 comprises 17 residues. The CDR3: CASSVGLAAPNTGELFF. In nucleotides, the CDR3 is TGTGCCAGTAGCGTAGGACTAGCAGCCCCGAACACCGGGGAGCTGTTTTTT.

This chain uses TRBV28 with TRBJ2-7; D uncertain. The CDR3 runs to 19 residues. Trimming shortened V by 10 bases and J by 4 bases, and 35 bases separated the two germline ends. Germline CDR1 and CDR2: MDHEN and SYDVKM. For the CDR3, the DNA is TGTGCCACCCTCCCCGGGTCTGGGGTTGGTCCGCTTTACCTGTACGAGCAGTACTTC. It specifies CATLPGSGVGPLYLYEQYF.

This clone has a single count. The genes are TRBV9 and TRBJ2-5, with 11 bases lining up with TRBD1. With V trimmed by 3 bases and J by 0 bases, 13 bases remained unmatched. The CDR3 loop spans 19 amino acids. The germline V gene encodes CDR1 SGDLS and CDR2 YYNGEE. CDR3 sequence: CASSANPGQGGLYQETQYF. The DNA for the CDR3 is TGTGCCAGCAGCGCGAATCCGGGACAGGGGGGCCTCTACCAAGAGACCCAGTACTTC. Filled out from reference TRBV9 and TRBJ2-5, the complete variable domain reads DSGVTQTPKHLITATGQRVTLRCSPRSGDLSVYWYQQSLDQGLQFLIQYYNGEERAKGNILERFSAQQFPDLHSELNLSSLELGDSALYFCASSANPGQGGLYQETQYFGPGTRLLVL.

V is TRBV9 and J is TRBJ1-2; possible D gene TRBD1, 5 bases. V dropped 3 bases and J dropped 7 bases, with 10 bases sitting between them. CDR3 length equals 12 residues. The germline V gene has CDR1 SGDLS and CDR2 YYNGEE. DNA of the CDR3: TGTGCCAGCAGCGGCAGGGTTGGTGGCTACACCTTC. It codes for CASSGRVGGYTF. The full variable domain, rest sourced from reference TRBV9 and TRBJ1-2, is DSGVTQTPKHLITATGQRVTLRCSPRSGDLSVYWYQQSLDQGLQFLIQYYNGEERAKGNILERFSAQQFPDLHSELNLSSLELGDSALYFCASSGRVGGYTFGSGTRLTVV.

This chain joins TRBV28 and TRBJ2-1; 8 bases map to TRBD1. V was pared by 1 base and J by 9 bases, with 8 bases of the junction left unmatched. CDR3 length: 15 residues. Germline V CDR1 and CDR2: MDHEN, SYDVKM. CDR3 amino acids: CASSLSPDRAGEQFF. The CDR3 DNA reads as TGTGCCAGCAGTTTATCACCGGACAGGGCGGGTGAGCAGTTCTTC.

The genes are TRBV6-4 and TRBJ2-1, with D perhaps TRBD2 (6 bases). V was clipped by 0 bases and J by 10 bases, with 10 bases between them. Germline CDR1 is MRHNA and CDR2 is SNTAGT. CDR3 length equals 13 residues. The CDR3 protein is CASSDSSAGEQFF. CDR3 nucleotide sequence: TGTGCCAGCAGTGACTCGTCGGCGGGGGAGCAGTTCTTC.

The chain combines TRBV14 with TRBJ2-2; tentatively, D is TRBD2 (6 bases). CDR1 SGHDN and CDR2 FVKESK come from the germline V gene. This CDR3 comprises 14 residues. V was trimmed by 3 bases and J by 8 bases, leaving 13 bases between them. CDR3 amino acids: CASSQVLASGELFF. The DNA for the CDR3 is TGTGCCAGCAGCCAGGTTCTAGCGTCAGGGGAGCTGTTTTTT.

The rearrangement joins TRBV29-1 to TRBJ2-7, with 8 positions matching TRBD2. The CDR3 is 16 residues long. The junction had 13 bases not matched to a gene; V was cut back by 3 bases and J by 3 bases. Germline assignment: CDR1 SQVTM and CDR2 ANQGSEA. DNA for the CDR3: TGCAGCGTTGAGGCGGGTTCGGGACTAGGGAACTACGAGCAGTACTTC. This gives the protein CSVEAGSGLGNYEQYF.

The chain joins TRBV19 to TRBJ2-5; a weak D match, TRBD1 (5 bases). The V and J ends lost 8 bases and 14 bases respectively, with 18 bases between them. The CDR3 extends over 11 amino acids. Per germline, CDR1 LNHDA and CDR2 SQIVND (reference sequence). The CDR3 DNA reads TGTGCCAGTGGAAGAGACAGCCTACGATACTTC. Amino acids: CASGRDSLRYF.

The rearrangement links TRBV27 to TRBJ2-1, with 9 positions matching TRBD1. Germline lookup yields CDR1 MNHEY and CDR2 SMNVEV (reference sequence). The CDR3 length is 17 residues. After removal of 5 bases from V and 8 bases from J, the junction contained 16 bases not matched to a gene. The CDR3 nucleotides are TGTGCCAGCAGTAATCAAATCGGGACAGGGTGGGTCGATGAGCAGTTCTTC. It specifies CASSNQIGTGWVDEQFF.

The V and J genes are TRBV10-1 and TRBJ2-3, with TRBD1 identical over 10 bases. The CDR3 consists of 18 residues. Germline CDR1 is WNHNN and CDR2 is SYGVQD (reference sequence). V trimming: 6 bases; J trimming: 1 base; junction bases outside the gene matches: 13. The CDR3, as DNA: TGCGCCAGCAGCGATCCTGGGACAGGGGAAGAGGGCACAGATACGCAGTATTTT. Translating gives CASSDPGTGEEGTDTQYF.

The CDR3 DNA reads TGTGCCAGCAGTTTGGTAGTAGGTACGAACACCGGGGAGCTGTTTTTT. Translation: CASSLVVGTNTGELFF. The gene calls are TRBV28 and TRBJ2-2; D is unresolved. This CDR3 has 16 residues. Germline V gives CDR1 MDHEN, CDR2 SYDVKM. V was trimmed by 3 bases and J by 0 bases, leaving 11 bases between them.

The CDR3 nucleotides read TGTGCCAGCCAGGGAATTGGTACCGGGGAGCTGTTTTTT. Amino acid sequence: CASQGIGTGELFF. The chain couples TRBV27 to TRBJ2-2; perhaps TRBD1 as D (5 bases). Per germline, CDR1 MNHEY and CDR2 SMNVEV (reference sequence). V dropped 8 bases and J dropped 5 bases, with 12 bases sitting between them. CDR3 length: 13 residues.

The CDR3 spells CASRVLQGETQYF. CDR3 nucleotide sequence: TGTGCCAGCAGAGTTCTGCAGGGGGAGACCCAGTACTTC. The J gene is TRBJ2-5, the V gene TRBV27; possibly TRBD1 for D (6 bases). The germline V gene encodes CDR1 MNHEY and CDR2 SMNVEV (reference sequence). This CDR3 spans 13 amino acids. The ends were cut back, 6 bases at V and 5 bases at J, with 13 bases in the middle.

The V and J genes are TRBV5-1 and TRBJ2-5; the match to TRBD1 covers 7 bases. The DNA end is a closer match to TRBJ2-7, so the J assignment may be wrong. CDR3 length equals 16 residues. Germline V gives CDR1 SGHRS, CDR2 YFSETQ. The CDR3 protein is CASSLAAGGSSYEQYF. In nucleotides, the CDR3 is TGCGCCAGCAGCTTGGCCGCAGGGGGAAGCTCCTACGAGCAGTACTTC.

The chain combines TRBV5-6 with TRBJ1-2, with D hard to call. Germline V lookup: CDR1 SGHDT, CDR2 YYEEEE. The CDR3 totals 13 residues. The V gene lost 1 base and the J gene lost 3 bases, with 7 bases spanning the gap. CDR3 in DNA: TGTGCCAGCAGCTTGTCCCATTACTATGGCTACACCTTC. This gives the protein CASSLSHYYGYTF.

V gene TRBV4-1 combines with J gene TRBJ2-7, with D tentatively TRBD2 (6 bases). Trimming cost V 0 bases and J 3 bases, with 12 bases left between them. The length of the CDR3 is 15 residues. CDR1 and CDR2 (germline): MGHRA, YSYEKL. CDR3 in amino acids: CASSQDTGRIYEQYF. In nucleotides, the CDR3 is TGCGCCAGCAGCCAAGATACCGGGAGAATCTACGAGCAGTACTTC.

For the CDR3, the DNA is TGTGCCAGCAGTGAAGATAGCAGCAACAGAGGCTACACCTTC. Protein: CASSEDSSNRGYTF. This chain connects TRBV2 to TRBJ1-2; no clear D. Germline assignment: CDR1 SNHLY and CDR2 FYNNEI. The V end was cut by 1 base, the J end by 8 bases, with 14 bases between. The CDR3 spans 14 residues. Complete variable domain (other parts from reference TRBV2 and TRBJ1-2): EPEVTQTPSHQVTQMGQEVILRCVPISNHLYFYWYRQILGQKVEFLVSFYNNEISEKSEIFDDQFSVERPDGSNFTLKIRSTKLEDSAMYFCASSEDSSNRGYTFGSGTRLTVV.

This rearrangement joins TRBV7-9 to TRBJ1-2; D ambiguous. Trimming left V 4 bases short and J 4 bases short, with 10 bases between. The CDR3 is 13 residues long. In germline, CDR1 is SEHNR, CDR2 FQNEAQ (reference sequence). In nucleotides, the CDR3 is TGTGCCAGCAGCTGGGATTCTGGCTATGGCTACACCTTC. The encoded protein is CASSWDSGYGYTF.

This CDR3 reads CASSSVLQRGSYEQYF. CDR3 bases: TGTGCCAGCAGTTCGGTGTTACAGCGGGGATCCTACGAGCAGTACTTC. This chain links TRBV7-9 with TRBJ2-7, with 7 bases that match TRBD2. J was trimmed by 1 base and V by 6 bases; bases with no gene match: 12. CDR1 and CDR2 from the germline V gene are SEHNR and FQNEAQ (reference sequence). The CDR3 length is 16 residues.

The J gene is TRBJ2-7, the V gene TRBV28, with TRBD2 as a possible D gene (5 bases). CDR1 is MDHEN and CDR2 is SYDVKM in the germline V gene. The CDR3 contains 14 residues. The V and J ends lost 3 bases and 3 bases respectively, with 12 bases between them. Written as DNA, the CDR3 is TGTGCCAGCAGTTTCACCGGAGGCCACTACGAGCAGTACTTC. It codes for CASSFTGGHYEQYF. Together with reference TRBV28 and TRBJ2-7, the CDR3 gives the full variable domain: DVKVTQSSRYLVKRTGEKVFLECVQDMDHENMFWYRQDPGLGLRLIYFSYDVKMKEKGDIPEGYSVSREKKERFSLILESASTNQTSMYLCASSFTGGHYEQYFGPGTRLTVT.